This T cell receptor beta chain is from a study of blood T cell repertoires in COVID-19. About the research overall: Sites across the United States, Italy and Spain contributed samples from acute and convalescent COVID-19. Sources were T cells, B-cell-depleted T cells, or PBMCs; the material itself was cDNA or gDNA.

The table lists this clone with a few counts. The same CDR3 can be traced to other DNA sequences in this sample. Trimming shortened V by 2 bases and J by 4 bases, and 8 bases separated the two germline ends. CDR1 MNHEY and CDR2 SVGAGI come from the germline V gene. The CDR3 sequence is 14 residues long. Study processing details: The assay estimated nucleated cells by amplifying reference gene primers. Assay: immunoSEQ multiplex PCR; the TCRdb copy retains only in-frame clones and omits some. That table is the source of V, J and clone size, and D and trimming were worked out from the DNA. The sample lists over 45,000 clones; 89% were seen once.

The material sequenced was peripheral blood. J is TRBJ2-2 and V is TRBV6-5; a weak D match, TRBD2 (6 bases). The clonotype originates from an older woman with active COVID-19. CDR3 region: CASSYRGGTGELFF. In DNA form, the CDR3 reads TGTGCCAGCAGTTACAGGGGAGGCACCGGGGAGCTGTTTTTT.